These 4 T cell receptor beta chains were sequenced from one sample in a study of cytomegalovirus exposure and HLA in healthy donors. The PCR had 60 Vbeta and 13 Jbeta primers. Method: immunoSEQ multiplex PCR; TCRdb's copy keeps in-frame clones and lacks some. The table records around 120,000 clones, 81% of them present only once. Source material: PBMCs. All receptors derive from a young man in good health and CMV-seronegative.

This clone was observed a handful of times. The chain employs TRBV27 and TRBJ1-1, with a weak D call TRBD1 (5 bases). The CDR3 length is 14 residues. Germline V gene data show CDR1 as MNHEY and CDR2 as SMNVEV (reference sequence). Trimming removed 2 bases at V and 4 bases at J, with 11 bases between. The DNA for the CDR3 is TGTGCCAGCAGTTTACTCCCGGGACTCACTGAAGCTTTCTTT. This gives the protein CASSLLPGLTEAFF.

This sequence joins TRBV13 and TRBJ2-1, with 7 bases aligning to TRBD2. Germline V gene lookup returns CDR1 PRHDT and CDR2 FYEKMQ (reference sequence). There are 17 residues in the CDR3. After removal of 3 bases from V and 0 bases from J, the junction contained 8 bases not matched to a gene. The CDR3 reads CASSFNSGPSSYNEQFF. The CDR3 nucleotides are TGTGCCAGCAGCTTTAATAGCGGGCCCAGCTCCTACAATGAGCAGTTCTTC.

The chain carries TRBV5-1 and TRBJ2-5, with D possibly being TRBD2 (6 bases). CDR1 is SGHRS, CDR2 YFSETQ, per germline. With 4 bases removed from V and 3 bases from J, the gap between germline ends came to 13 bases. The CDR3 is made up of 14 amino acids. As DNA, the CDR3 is TGCGCCAGCAGCCCCCGGGACTCTGAAGAGACCCAGTACTTC. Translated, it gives CASSPRDSEETQYF.

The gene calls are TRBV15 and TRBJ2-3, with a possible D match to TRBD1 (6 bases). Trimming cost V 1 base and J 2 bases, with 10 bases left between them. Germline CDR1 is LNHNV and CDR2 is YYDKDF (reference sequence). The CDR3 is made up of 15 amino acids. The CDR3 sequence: CATSRAQGITDTQYF. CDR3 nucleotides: TGTGCCACCAGCAGAGCCCAGGGGATCACAGATACGCAGTATTTT.